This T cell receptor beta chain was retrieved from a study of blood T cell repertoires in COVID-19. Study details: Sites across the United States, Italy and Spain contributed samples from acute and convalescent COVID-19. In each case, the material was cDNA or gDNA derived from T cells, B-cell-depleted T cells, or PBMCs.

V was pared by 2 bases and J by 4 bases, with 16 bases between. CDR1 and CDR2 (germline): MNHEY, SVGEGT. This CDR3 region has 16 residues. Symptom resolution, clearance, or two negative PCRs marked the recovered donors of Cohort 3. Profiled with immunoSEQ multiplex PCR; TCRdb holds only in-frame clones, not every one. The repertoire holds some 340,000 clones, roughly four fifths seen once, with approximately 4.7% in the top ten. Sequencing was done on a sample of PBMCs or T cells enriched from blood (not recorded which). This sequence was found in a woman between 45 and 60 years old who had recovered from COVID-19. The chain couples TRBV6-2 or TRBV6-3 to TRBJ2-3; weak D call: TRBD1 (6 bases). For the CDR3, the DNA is TGTGCCAGCAGTTACGTTGGCAGGGGTCAGGCAGATACGCAGTATTTT. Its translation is CASSYVGRGQADTQYF.